This TCR beta chain is drawn from a study of blood T cell repertoires in COVID-19. To note about this clone: Distinct nucleotide sequences in the sample also encode this CDR3.

Clones were sequenced by immunoSEQ multiplex PCR, and TCRdb holds only the in-frame ones, with some missing. The sample consists of 95,000 to 110,000 clones, more than 70% of them appearing once. Germline CDR1 and CDR2: SGHAT and FQNNGV. The CDR3 runs 15 residues. Trimming removed 2 bases from V and 5 bases from J; junction bases left unmatched: 3. The sequenced sample was peripheral blood. The chain joins TRBV11-2 to TRBJ1-6; 7 bases fit TRBD1. The TCR sequence derives from a woman aged 55-75 years with acute or convalescent COVID-19. CDR3 protein: CASSLTTGDNSPLHF. CDR3 coding DNA: TGTGCCAGCAGCTTAACTACAGGGGATAATTCACCCCTCCACTTT.